This T cell receptor beta chain was profiled in a study of T cells in Graves' hyperthyroidism and ophthalmopathy. Study-wide results and caveats: Ophthalmopathy was told apart from stable hyperthyroidism by a 13 V-J model.

TCR beta CDR3 region amplification was performed from RNA transcripts. HTBI primers were employed in a first-round RT-PCR of the TCR CDR3. One entry per CDR3 protein, called by TCRdb with MiXCR from the multiplex PCR reads. The sample contains around 350,000 distinct CDR3 sequences, around 14% of which appear only once. This clonotype was counted at least ten times. Its antigen is not identified. The study enrolled patients aged 18 to 65 with newly diagnosed hyperthyroidism of under 2 months' duration. Fresh peripheral blood, under 13 ml, was the source of the PBMCs. In germline, CDR1 is SGHAT, CDR2 FQNNGV. Deletions cut 8 bases from V and 0 bases from J, with 16 bases between. The CDR3 has 15 amino acids.

The sample consisted of blood. The chain carries TRBV11-2 and TRBJ2-5; D is unresolved. The clonotype comes from a woman younger than 30 with Graves' hyperthyroidism. CDR3 in amino acids: CASGDGQTYQETQYF. CDR3 DNA sequence: TGTGCCAGCGGCGACGGTCAAACGTACCAAGAGACCCAGTACTTC.